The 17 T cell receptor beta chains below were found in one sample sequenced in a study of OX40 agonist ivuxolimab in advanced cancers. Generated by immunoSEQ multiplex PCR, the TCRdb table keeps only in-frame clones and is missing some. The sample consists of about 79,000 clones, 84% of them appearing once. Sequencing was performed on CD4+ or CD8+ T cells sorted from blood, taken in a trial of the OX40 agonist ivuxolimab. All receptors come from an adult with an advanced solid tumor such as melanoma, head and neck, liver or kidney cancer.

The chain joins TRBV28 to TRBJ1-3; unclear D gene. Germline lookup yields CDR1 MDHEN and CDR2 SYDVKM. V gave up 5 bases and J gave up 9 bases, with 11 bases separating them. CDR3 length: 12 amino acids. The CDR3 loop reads CASSSFGATIYF. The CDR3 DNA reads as TGTGCCAGCAGTAGTTTCGGCGCCACCATATATTTT.

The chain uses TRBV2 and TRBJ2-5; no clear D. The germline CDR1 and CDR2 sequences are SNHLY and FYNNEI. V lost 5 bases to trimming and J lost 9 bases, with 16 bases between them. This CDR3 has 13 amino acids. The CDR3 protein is CASSPQLDGAQYF. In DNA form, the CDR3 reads TGTGCCAGCAGTCCGCAACTCGATGGGGCCCAGTACTTC.

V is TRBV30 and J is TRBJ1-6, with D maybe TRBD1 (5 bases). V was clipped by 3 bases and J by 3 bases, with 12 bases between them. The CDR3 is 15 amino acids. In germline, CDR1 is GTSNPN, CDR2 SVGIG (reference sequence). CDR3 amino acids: CAWRVAGLYNSPLHF. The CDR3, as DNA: TGTGCCTGGAGAGTGGCAGGGCTCTATAATTCACCCCTCCACTTT. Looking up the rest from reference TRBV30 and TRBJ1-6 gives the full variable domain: SQTIHQWPATLVQPVGSPLSLECTVEGTSNPNLYWYRQAAGRGLQLLFYSVGIGQISSEVPQNLSASRPQDRQFILSSKKLLLSDSGFYLCAWRVAGLYNSPLHFGNGTRLTVT.

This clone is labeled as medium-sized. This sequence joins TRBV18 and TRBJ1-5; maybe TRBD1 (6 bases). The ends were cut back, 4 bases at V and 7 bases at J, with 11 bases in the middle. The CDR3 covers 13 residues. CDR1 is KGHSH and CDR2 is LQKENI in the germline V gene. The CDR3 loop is CASSQGGSQPQHF. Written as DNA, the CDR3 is TGTGCCAGCTCACAGGGGGGCTCGCAGCCCCAGCATTTT.

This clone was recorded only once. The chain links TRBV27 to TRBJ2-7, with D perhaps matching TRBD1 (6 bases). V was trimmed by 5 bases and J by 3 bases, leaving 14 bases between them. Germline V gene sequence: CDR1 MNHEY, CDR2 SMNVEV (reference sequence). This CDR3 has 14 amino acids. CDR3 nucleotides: TGTGCCAGCAGTCCCTTCCCGACAGGCTACGAGCAGTACTTC. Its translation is CASSPFPTGYEQYF.

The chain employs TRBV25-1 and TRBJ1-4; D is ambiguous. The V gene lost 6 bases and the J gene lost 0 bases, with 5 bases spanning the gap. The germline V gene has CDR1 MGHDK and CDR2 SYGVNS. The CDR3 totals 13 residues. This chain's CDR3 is CASRFATNEKLFF. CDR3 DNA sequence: TGTGCCAGCAGGTTTGCAACTAATGAAAAACTGTTTTTT. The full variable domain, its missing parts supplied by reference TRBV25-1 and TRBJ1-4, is EADIYQTPRYLVIGTGKKITLECSQTMGHDKMYWYQQDPGMELHLIHYSYGVNSTEKGDLSSESTVSRIRTEHFPLTLESARPSHTSQYLCASRFATNEKLFFGSGTQLSVL.

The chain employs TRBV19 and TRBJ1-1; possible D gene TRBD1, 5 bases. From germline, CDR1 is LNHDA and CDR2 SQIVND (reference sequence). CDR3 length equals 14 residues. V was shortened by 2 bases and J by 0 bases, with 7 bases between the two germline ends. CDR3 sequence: CASSIKTVNTEAFF. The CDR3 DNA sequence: TGTGCCAGTAGTATAAAGACAGTGAACACTGAAGCTTTCTTT.

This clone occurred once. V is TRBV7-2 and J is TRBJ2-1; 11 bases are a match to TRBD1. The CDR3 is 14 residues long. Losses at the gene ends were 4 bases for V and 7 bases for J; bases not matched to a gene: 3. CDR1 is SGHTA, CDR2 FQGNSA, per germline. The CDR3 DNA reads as TGTGCCAGCAGCTCCCGGGACAGGGGGAATGAGCAGTTCTTC. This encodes CASSSRDRGNEQFF.

The CDR3 region has the DNA TGTGCCAGCAGTGCCCATTATAAGGGTAAGGTCAATCAGCCCCAGCATTTT. Encoded protein: CASSAHYKGKVNQPQHF. V and J are TRBV28 and TRBJ1-5; D gene unclear. The V end was cut by 5 bases, the J end by 3 bases, with 20 bases between. From germline, CDR1 is MDHEN and CDR2 SYDVKM. The CDR3 has 17 amino acids.

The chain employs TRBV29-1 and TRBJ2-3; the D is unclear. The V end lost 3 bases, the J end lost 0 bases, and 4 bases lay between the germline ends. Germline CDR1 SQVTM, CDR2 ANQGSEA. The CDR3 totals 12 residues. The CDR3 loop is CSVDASTDTQYF. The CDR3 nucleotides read TGCAGCGTTGATGCCAGCACAGATACGCAGTATTTT.

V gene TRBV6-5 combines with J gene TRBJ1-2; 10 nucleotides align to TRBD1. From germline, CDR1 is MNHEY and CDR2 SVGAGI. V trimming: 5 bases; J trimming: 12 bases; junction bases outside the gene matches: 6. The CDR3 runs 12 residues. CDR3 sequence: CASSLGQGVHTF. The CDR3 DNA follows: TGTGCCAGCAGTCTCGGACAGGGGGTCCACACCTTC.

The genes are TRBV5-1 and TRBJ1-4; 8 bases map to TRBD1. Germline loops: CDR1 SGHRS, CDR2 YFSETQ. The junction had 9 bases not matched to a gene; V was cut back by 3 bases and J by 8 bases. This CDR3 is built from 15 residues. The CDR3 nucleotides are TGCGCCAGCAGCTCCCGGACAGGGCAGGGGGAAAAACTGTTTTTT. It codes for CASSSRTGQGEKLFF.

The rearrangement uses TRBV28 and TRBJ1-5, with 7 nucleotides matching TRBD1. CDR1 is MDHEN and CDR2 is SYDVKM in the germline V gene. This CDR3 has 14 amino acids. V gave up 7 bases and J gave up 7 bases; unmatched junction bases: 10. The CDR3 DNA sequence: TGTGCCAGCACTCCTACAGGGGCAGGGCAGCCCCAGCATTTT. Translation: CASTPTGAGQPQHF. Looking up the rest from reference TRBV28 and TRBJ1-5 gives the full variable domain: DVKVTQSSRYLVKRTGEKVFLECVQDMDHENMFWYRQDPGLGLRLIYFSYDVKMKEKGDIPEGYSVSREKKERFSLILESASTNQTSMYLCASTPTGAGQPQHFGDGTRLSIL.

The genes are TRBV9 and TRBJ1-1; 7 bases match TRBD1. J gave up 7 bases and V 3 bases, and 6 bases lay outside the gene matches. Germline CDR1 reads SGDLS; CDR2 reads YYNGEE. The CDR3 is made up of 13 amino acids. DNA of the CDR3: TGTGCCAGCAGCGCACCAGGGACAGTTGAAGCTTTCTTT. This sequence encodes CASSAPGTVEAFF.

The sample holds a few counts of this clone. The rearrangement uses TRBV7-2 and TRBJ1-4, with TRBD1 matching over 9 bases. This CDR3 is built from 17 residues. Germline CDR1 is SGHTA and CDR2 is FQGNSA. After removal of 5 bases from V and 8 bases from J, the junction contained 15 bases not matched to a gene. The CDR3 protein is CASSRHNPLTGGEKLFF. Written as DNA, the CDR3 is TGTGCCAGCAGCCGTCACAATCCTTTGACAGGGGGAGAAAAACTGTTTTTT.

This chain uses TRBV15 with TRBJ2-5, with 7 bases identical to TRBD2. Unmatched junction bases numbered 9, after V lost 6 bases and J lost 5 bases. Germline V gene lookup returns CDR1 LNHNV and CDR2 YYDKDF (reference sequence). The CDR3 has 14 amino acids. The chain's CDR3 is CATRASGLLETQYF. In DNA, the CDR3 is TGTGCCACCAGGGCTAGCGGCCTTTTGGAGACCCAGTACTTC.

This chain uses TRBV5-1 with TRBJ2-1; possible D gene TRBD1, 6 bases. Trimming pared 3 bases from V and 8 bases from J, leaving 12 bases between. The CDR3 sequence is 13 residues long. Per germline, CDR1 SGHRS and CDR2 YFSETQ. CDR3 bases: TGCGCCAGCAGCTCCCCAGGGGTCGATGAGCAGTTCTTC. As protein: CASSSPGVDEQFF.